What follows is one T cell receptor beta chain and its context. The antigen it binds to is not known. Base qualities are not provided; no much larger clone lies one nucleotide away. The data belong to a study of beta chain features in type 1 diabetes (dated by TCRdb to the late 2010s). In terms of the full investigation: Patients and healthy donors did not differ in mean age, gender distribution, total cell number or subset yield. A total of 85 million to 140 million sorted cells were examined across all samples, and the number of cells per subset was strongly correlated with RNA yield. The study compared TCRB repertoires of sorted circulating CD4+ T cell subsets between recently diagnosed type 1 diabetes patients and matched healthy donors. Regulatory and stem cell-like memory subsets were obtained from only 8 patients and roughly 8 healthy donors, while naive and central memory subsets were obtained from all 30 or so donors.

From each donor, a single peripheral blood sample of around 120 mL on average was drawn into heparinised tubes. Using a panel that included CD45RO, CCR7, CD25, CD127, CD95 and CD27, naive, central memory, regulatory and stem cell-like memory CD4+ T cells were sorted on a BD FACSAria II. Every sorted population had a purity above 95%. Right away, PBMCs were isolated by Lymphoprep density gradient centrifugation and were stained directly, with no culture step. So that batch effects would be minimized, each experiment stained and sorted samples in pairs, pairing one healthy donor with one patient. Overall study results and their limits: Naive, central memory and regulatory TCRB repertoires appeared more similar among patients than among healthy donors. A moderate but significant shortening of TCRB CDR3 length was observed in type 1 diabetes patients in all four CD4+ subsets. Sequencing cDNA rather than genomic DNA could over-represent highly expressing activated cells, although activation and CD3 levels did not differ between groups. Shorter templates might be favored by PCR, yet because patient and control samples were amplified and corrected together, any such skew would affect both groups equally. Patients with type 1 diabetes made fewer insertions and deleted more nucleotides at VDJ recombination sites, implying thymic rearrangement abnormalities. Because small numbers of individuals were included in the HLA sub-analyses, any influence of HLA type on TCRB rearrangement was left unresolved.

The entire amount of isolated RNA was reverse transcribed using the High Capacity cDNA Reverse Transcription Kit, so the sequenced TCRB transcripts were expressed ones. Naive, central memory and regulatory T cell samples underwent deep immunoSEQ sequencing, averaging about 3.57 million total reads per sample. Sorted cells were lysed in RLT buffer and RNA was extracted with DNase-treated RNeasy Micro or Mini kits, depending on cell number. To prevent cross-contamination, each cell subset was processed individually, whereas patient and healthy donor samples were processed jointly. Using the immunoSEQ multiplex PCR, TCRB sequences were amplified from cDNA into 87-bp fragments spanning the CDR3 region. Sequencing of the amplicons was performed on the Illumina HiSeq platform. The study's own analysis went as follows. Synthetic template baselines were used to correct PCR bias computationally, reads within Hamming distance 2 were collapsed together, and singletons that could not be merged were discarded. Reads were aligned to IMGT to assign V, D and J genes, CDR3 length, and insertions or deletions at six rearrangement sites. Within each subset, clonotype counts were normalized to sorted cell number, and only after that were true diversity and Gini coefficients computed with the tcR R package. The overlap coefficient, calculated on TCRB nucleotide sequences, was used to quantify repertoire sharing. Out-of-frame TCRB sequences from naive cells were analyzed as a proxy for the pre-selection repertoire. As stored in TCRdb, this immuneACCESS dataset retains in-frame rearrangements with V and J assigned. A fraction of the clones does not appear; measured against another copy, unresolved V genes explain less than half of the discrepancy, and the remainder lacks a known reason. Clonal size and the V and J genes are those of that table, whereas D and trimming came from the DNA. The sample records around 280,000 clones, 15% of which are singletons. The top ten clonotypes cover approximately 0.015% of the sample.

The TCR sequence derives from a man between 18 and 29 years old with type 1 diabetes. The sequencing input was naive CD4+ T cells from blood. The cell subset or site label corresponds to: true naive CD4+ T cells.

The CDR3 region: CASSLGTAPYNEQFF. The bases read TGCGCCAGCAGCCTAGGGACAGCACCCTACAATGAGCAGTTCTTC. The chain couples TRBV5-1 to TRBJ2-1, with 7 central nucleotides matching TRBD1. CDR1 SGHRS and CDR2 YFSETQ are derived from the germline V gene. The CDR3, from cysteine to phenylalanine, totals 15 residues. Only the CDR3 portion is preserved as DNA: 45 bases, with reading frame beginning at the first base. Ends trimmed: V by 4 bases, J by 2 bases; bases unmatched to a gene: 6.